The 9 T cell receptor beta chains below all came from one sample that was sequenced in a study of Graves' ophthalmopathy and Graves' hyperthyroidism. As the template, RNA transcripts were used to amplify TCR beta CDR3 regions. Investigators did first-round RT-PCR with HTBI primers, then second-round multiplex PCR. MiXCR, applied by TCRdb to the multiplex PCR reads, yields one record per CDR3 protein. The sample consists of over a million distinct CDR3 sequences, about 36% of them appearing once. The sequenced material came from peripheral blood or thyroid tissue (not recorded which). The receptors come from an adult man with Graves' hyperthyroidism.

The rearrangement uses TRBV5-1 and TRBJ1-2, with D possibly TRBD1 on 5 matching bases. The germline gives CDR1 SGHRS, CDR2 YFSETQ. The V and J ends lost 1 base and 2 bases respectively, with 15 bases between them. CDR3 size: 16 residues. The CDR3 coding sequence is TGCGCCAGCAGCTTGTCGGGGATAGACAGAAACTATGGCTACACCTTC. Its protein product is CASSLSGIDRNYGYTF.

V gene TRBV7-9 combines with J gene TRBJ1-2, with D perhaps matching TRBD1 (6 bases). Germline CDR1 is SEHNR and CDR2 is FQNEAQ (reference sequence). This CDR3 comprises 18 residues. Trimming shortened V by 3 bases and J by 5 bases, and 25 bases separated the two germline ends. The CDR3 bases are TGTGCCAGCAGCTTCCCTACGGGACAATCCTTGGTCGGATATGGCTACACCTTC. Translation: CASSFPTGQSLVGYGYTF.

Regarding this clonotype: This may be a read error: a much more frequent sequence differs by one nucleotide. V gene TRBV29-1 combines with J gene TRBJ2-2; D may be TRBD1 (6 bases). The germline V gene has CDR1 SQVTM and CDR2 ANQGSEA. The CDR3 is 13 amino acids. CDR3 sequence reads: CSTTGSSTGELLF. The CDR3 region has the DNA TGCAGCACAACAGGGTCCAGCACCGGGGAGCTGCTTTTT.

This clonotype has ten or more counts. The V call is TRBV20-1, the J call TRBJ1-2; D unclear. The V and J ends lost 2 bases and 7 bases respectively, with 11 bases between them. Looked up from germline, CDR1 is DFQATT and CDR2 is SNEGSKA (reference sequence). The CDR3 spans 12 residues. The CDR3 reads CSARSGPGGYTF. CDR3 nucleotides: TGCAGTGCTAGATCTGGTCCGGGTGGCTACACCTTC.

This clonotype turned up a few times. The chain has TRBV5-1 and TRBJ1-4, with D perhaps matching TRBD1 (6 bases). V lost 3 bases, J lost 8 bases, and 20 bases lay in between. The CDR3 has 16 amino acids. The germline V gene encodes CDR1 SGHRS and CDR2 YFSETQ. CDR3 in amino acids: CASSSLALGGQEKLFF. CDR3 in DNA: TGCGCCAGCAGCTCCCTAGCCTTGGGGGGCCAGGAAAAACTGTTTTTT.

The chain recombines TRBV12-3 or TRBV12-4 with TRBJ2-7, with 12 bases fitting TRBD2. Trimming at V came to 6 bases and at J to 13 bases, leaving 7 bases not matched to a gene. The CDR3 covers 12 residues. The CDR3 coding sequence is TGTGCCAGCAGGCTTACTAGCGGGAGGACCTACTTC. Its translation: CASRLTSGRTYF.

The sample holds many counts of this clonotype. V usage is TRBV2 and J usage is TRBJ2-7, with a tentative D call TRBD1 (5 bases). CDR3 length equals 14 residues. The ends were cut back, 8 bases at V and 3 bases at J, with 17 bases in the middle. The germline V gene encodes CDR1 SNHLY and CDR2 FYNNEI. Here the CDR3 reads CASERGTSGYEQYF. The CDR3 nucleotides read TGTGCCAGCGAAAGGGGTACCTCTGGCTACGAGCAGTACTTC.

This clonotype was seen repeatedly, ten times or more. This chain uses TRBV15 with TRBJ2-7; 11 bases align to TRBD2. From germline, CDR1 is LNHNV and CDR2 YYDKDF (reference sequence). The CDR3 length is 13 residues. Losses at the gene ends were 7 bases for V and 2 bases for J; bases not matched to a gene: 1. CDR3 nucleotides: TGTGCCACCAAACTAGCGGGAGCCTACGAGCAGTACTTC. Its translation is CATKLAGAYEQYF.

The rearrangement joins TRBV20-1 to TRBJ2-7; 7 positions match TRBD1. The CDR3 is 13 amino acids. Germline loops: CDR1 DFQATT, CDR2 SNEGSKA (reference sequence). V was clipped by 3 bases and J by 5 bases; unmatched bases: 7. The CDR3: CSASSGQINEQYF. Written as DNA, the CDR3 is TGCAGTGCTAGTTCGGGACAGATCAACGAGCAGTACTTC.